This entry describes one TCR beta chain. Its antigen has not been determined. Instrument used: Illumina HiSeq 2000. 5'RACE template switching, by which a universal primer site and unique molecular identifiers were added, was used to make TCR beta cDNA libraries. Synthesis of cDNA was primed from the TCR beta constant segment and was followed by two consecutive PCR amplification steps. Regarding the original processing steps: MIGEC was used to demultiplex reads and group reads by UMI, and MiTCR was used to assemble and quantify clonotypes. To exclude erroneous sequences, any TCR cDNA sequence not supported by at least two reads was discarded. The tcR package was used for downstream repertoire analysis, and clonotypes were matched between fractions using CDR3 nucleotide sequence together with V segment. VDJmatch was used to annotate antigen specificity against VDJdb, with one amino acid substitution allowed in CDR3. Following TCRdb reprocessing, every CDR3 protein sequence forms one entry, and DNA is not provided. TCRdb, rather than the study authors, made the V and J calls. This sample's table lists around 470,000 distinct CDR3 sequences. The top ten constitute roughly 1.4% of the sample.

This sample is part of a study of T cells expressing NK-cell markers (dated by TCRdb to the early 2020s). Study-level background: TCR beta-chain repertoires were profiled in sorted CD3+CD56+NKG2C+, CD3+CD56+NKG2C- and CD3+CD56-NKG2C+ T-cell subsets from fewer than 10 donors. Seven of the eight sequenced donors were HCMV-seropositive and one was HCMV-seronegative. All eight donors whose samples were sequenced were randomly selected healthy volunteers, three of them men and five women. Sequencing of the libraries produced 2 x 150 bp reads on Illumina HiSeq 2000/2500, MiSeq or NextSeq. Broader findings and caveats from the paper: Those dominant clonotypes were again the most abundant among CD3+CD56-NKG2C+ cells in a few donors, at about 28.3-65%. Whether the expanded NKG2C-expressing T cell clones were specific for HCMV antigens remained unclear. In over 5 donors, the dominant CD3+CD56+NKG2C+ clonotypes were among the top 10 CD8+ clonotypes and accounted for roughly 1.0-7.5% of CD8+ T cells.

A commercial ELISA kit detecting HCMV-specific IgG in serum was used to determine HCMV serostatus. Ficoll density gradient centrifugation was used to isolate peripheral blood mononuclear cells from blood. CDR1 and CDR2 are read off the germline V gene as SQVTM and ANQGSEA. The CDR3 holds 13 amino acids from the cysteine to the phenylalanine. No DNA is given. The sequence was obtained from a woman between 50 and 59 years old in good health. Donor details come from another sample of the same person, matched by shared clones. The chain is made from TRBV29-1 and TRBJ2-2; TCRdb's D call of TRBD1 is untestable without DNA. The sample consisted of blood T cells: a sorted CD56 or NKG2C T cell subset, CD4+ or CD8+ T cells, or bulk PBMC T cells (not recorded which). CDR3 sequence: CSVGTGRSGELFF.